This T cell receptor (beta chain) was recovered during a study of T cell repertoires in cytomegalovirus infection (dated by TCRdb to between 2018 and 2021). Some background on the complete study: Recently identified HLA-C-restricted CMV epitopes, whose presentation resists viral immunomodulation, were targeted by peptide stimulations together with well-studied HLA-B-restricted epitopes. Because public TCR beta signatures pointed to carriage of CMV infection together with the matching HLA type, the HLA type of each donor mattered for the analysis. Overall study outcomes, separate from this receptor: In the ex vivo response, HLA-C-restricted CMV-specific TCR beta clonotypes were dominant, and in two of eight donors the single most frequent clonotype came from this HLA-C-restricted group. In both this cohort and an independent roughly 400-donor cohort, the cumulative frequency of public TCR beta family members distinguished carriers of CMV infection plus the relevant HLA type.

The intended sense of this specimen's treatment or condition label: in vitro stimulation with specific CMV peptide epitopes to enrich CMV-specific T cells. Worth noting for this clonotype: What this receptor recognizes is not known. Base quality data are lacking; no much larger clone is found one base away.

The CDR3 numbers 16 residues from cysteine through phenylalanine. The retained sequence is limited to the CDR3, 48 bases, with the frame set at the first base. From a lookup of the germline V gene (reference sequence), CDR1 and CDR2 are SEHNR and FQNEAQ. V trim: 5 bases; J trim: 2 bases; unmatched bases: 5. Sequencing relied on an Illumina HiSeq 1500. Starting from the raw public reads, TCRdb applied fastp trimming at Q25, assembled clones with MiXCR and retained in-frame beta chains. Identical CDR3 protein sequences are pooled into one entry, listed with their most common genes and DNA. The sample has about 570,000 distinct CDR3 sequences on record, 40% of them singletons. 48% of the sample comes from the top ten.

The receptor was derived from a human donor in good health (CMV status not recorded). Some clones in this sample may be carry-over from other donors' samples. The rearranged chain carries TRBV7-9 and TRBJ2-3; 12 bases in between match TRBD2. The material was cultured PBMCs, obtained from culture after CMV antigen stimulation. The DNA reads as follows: TGTGCCAGCAGCATCCGACTAGCGGGGGCCACAGATACGCAGTATTTT. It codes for CASSIRLAGATDTQYF.